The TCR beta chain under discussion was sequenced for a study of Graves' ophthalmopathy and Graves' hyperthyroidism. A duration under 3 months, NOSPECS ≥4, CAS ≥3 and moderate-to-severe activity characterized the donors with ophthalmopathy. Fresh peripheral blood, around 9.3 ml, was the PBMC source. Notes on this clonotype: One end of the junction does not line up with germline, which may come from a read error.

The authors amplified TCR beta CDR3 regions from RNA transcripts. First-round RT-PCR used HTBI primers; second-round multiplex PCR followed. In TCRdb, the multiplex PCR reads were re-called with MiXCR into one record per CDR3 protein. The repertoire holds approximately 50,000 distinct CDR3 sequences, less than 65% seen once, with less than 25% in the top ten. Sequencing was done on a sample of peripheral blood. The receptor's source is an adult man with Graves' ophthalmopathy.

The chain's CDR3 is CVSSLRAGSDTGELFF. CDR3 in DNA: TGTGTCAGCAGCTTACGGGCAGGATCGGACACCGGGGAGCTGTTTTTT. V is TRBV7-9 and J is TRBJ2-2, with D unresolved. CDR3 length: 16 amino acids. Germline CDR1 and CDR2: SEHNR and FQNEAQ (reference sequence).